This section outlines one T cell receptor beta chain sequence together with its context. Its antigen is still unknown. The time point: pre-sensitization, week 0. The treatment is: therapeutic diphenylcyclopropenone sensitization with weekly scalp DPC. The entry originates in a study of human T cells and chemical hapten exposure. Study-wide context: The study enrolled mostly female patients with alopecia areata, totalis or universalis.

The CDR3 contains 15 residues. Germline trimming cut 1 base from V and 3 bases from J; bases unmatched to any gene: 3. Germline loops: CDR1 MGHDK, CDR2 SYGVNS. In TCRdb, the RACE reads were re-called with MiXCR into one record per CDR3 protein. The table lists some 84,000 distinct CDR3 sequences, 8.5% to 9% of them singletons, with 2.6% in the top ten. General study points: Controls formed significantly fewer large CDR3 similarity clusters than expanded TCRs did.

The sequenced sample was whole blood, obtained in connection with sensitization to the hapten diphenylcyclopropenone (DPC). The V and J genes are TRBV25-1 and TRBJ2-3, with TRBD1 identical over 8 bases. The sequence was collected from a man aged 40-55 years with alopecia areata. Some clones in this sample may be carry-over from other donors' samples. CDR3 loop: CASSEFRGQTDTQYF. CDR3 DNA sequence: TGTGCCAGCAGTGAATTCAGGGGGCAAACAGATACGCAGTATTTT.